This T cell receptor beta chain was observed in a study of T cell responses to AZD1222 COVID-19 vaccine. Notes on the study in general: Researchers report vaccine-associated CD4 TCRs spanning spike, with dominance at 160-218 and 743-854. Repertoires were collected only later (after the peak T cell response had occurred). Once two AZD1222 doses were given, Spike-specific TCR breadth and depth went up.

Sequencing used immunoSEQ multiplex PCR; TCRdb keeps in-frame clones, though not all of them. The sample has approximately 120,000 clones, more than 70% seen once. The CDR3 length is 10 residues. Between the trimmed V and J ends, which lost 6 bases and 4 bases, there was a span of 1 base. Remarks on this clone: Its target is not known.

This receptor was identified in an adult in good health. The chain employs TRBV12-3 or TRBV12-4 and TRBJ2-1; D is uncertain. This specimen consisted of peripheral blood, obtained on day 0 of AZD1222 vaccination. The CDR3: CASRYNEQFF. The CDR3 DNA is TGTGCCAGCAGGTACAATGAGCAGTTCTTC.